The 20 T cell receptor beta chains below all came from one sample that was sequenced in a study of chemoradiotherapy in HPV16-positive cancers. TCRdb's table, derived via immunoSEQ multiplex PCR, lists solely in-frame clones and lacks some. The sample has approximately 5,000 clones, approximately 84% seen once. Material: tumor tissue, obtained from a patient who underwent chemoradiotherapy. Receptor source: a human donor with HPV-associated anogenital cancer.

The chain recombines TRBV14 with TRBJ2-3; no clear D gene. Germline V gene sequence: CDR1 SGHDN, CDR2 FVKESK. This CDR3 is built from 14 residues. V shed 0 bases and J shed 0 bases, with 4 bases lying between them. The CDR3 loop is CASSQEVSTDTQYF. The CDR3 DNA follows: TGTGCCAGCAGCCAAGAAGTAAGCACAGATACGCAGTATTTT.

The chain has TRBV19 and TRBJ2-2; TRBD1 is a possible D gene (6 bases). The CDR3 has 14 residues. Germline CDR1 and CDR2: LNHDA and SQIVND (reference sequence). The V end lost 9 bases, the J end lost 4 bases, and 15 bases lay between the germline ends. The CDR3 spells CASNQQGRTGELFF. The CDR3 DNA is TGTGCCAGCAACCAACAGGGCCGCACCGGGGAGCTGTTTTTT.

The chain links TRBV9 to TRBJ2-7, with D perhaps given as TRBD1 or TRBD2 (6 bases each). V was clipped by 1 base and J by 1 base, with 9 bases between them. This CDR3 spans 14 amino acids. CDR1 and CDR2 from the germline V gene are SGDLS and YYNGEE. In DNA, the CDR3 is TGTGCCAGCAGCGTACAGGGGAGGTCCTACGAGCAGTACTTC. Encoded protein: CASSVQGRSYEQYF.

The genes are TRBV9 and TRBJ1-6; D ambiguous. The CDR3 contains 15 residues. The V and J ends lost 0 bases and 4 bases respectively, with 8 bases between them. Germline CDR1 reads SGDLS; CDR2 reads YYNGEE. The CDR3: CASSVEAGYNSPLHF. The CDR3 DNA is TGTGCCAGCAGCGTAGAGGCAGGTTATAATTCACCCCTCCACTTT. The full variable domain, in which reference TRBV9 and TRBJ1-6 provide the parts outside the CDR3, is DSGVTQTPKHLITATGQRVTLRCSPRSGDLSVYWYQQSLDQGLQFLIQYYNGEERAKGNILERFSAQQFPDLHSELNLSSLELGDSALYFCASSVEAGYNSPLHFGNGTRLTVT.

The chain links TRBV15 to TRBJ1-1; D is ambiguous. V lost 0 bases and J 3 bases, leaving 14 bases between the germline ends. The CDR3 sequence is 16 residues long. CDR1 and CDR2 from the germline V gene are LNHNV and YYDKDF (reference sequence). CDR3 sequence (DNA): TGTGCCACCAGCAGAGATCGAGTCGGGGAAGACACTGAAGCTTTCTTT. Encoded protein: CATSRDRVGEDTEAFF.

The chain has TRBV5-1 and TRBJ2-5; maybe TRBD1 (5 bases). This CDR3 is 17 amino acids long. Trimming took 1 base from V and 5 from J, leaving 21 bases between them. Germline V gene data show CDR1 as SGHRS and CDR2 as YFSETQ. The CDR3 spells CASSLTDGAGHGETQYF. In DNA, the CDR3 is TGCGCCAGCAGCTTGACGGATGGCGCAGGGCACGGGGAGACCCAGTACTTC.

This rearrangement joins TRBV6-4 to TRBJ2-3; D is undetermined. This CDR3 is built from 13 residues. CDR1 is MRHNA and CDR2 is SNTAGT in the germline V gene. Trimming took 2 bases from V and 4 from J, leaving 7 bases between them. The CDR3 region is CASSDQVADTQYF. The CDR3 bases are TGTGCCAGCAGTGACCAGGTCGCAGATACGCAGTATTTT.

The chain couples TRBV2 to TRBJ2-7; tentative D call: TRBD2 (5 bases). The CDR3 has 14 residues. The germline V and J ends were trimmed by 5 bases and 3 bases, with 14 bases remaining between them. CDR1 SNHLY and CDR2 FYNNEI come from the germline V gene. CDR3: CASSLAIIDYEQYF. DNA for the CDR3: TGTGCCAGCAGTTTAGCGATAATCGACTACGAGCAGTACTTC.

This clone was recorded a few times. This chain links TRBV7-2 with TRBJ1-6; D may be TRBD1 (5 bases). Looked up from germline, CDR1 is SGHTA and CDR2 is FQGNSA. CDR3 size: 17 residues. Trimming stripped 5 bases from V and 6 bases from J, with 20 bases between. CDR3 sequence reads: CASSPPGGTSRNSPLHF. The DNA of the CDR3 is TGTGCCAGCAGCCCGCCGGGGGGGACCTCACGTAATTCACCCCTCCACTTT. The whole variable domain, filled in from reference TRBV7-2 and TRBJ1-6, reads GAGVSQSPSNKVTEKGKDVELRCDPISGHTALYWYRQSLGQGLEFLIYFQGNSAPDKSGLPSDRFSAERTGGSVSTLTIQRTQQEDSAVYLCASSPPGGTSRNSPLHFGNGTRLTVT.

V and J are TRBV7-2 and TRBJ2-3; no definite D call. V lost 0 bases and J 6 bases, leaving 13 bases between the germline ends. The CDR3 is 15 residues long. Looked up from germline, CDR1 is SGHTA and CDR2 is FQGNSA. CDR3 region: CASSLAGIAHDTQYF. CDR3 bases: TGTGCCAGCAGCTTAGCGGGGATAGCTCATGATACGCAGTATTTT.

The CDR3 nucleotides read TGTGCCAGCAGTACAACCGGACAGAAAAATGAAAAACTGTTTTTT. As protein: CASSTTGQKNEKLFF. This rearrangement joins TRBV27 to TRBJ1-4, with D possibly matching TRBD1 (6 bases). The CDR3 spans 15 residues. V lost 5 bases to trimming and J lost 5 bases, with 15 bases between them. Germline CDR1 reads MNHEY; CDR2 reads SMNVEV (reference sequence).

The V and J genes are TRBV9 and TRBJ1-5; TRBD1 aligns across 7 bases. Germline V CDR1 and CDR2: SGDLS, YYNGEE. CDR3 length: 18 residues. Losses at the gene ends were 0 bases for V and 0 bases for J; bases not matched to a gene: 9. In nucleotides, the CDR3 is TGTGCCAGCAGCGTAGTAGACCCGACAGGGAATAGCAATCAGCCCCAGCATTTT. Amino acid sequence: CASSVVDPTGNSNQPQHF.

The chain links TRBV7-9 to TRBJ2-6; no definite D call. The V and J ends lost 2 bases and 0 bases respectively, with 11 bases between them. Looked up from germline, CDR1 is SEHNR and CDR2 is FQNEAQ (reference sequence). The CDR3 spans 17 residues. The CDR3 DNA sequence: TGTGCCAGCAGCTTAACCGGCGCGAGCTCTGGGGCCAACGTCCTGACTTTC. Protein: CASSLTGASSGANVLTF.

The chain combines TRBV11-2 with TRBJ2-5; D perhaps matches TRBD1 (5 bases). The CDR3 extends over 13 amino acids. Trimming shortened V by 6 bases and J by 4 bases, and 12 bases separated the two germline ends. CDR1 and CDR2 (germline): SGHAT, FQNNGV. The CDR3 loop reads CASSGQGVETQYF. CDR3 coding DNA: TGTGCCAGCAGTGGTCAGGGTGTAGAGACCCAGTACTTC.

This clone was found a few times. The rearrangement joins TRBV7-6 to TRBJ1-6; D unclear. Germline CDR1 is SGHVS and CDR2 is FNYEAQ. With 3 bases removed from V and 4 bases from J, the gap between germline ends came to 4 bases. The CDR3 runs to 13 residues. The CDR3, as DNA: TGTGCCAGCAGCTTGGGTTATAATTCACCCCTCCACTTT. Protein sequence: CASSLGYNSPLHF.

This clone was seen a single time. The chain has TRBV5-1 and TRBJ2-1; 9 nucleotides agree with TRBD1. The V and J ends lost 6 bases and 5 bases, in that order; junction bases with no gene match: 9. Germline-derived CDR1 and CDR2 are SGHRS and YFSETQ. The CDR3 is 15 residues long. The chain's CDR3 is CASNKGQGLNNEQFF. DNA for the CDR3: TGCGCCAGCAATAAGGGACAGGGCCTAAACAATGAGCAGTTCTTC.

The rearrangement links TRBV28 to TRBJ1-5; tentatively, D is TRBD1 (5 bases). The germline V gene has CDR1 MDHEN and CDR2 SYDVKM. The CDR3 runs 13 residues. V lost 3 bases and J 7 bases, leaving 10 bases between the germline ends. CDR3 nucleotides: TGTGCCAGCAGTTTGGAGGGGCAACAGCCCCAGCATTTT. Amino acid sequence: CASSLEGQQPQHF.

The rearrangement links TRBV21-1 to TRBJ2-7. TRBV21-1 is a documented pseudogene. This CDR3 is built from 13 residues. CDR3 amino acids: CASRSPPWYEQYF. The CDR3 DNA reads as TGTGCCAGCAGGTCTCCCCCCTGGTACGAGCAGTACTTC.

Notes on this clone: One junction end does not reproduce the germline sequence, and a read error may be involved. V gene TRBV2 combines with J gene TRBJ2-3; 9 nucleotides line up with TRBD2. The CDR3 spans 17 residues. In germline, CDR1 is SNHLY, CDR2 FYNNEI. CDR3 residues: CASSEVSSGASTDTQYF. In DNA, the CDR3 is TGTGCCAGCAGCGAAGTCTCTAGCGGGGCTAGCACAGATACGCAGTATTTT.

The chain's CDR3 is CASRLGTDRYNSPLHF. The CDR3 nucleotides are TGTGCCAGCAGATTGGGGACGGACAGATATAATTCACCCCTCCACTTT. The chain joins TRBV7-2 to TRBJ1-6, with a tentative D call TRBD1 (6 bases). The CDR3 has 16 amino acids. Between the trimmed V and J ends, which lost 6 bases and 4 bases, there was a span of 16 bases. CDR1 is SGHTA and CDR2 is FQGNSA in the germline V gene.